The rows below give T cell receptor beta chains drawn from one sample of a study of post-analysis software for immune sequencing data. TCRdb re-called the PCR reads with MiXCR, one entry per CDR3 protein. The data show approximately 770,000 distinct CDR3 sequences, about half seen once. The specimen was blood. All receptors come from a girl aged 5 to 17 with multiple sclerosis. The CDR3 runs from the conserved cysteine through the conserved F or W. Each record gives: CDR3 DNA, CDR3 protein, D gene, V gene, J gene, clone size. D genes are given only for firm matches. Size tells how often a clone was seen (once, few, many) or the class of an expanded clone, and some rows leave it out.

CDR3 DNA: TGTGCCACCAGTGATCGGGACGGTTCTCGGAACGAGCAGTACTTC
CDR3 protein: CATSDRDGSRNEQYF
D gene: NA
V gene: TRBV24-1
J gene: TRBJ2-7
clone size: NA

CDR3 DNA: TGTGCCAGCAGCTTCCCCGGGACAGGGATTTCACCCCTCCACTTT
CDR3 protein: CASSFPGTGISPLHF
D gene: TRBD1
V gene: TRBV7-9
J gene: TRBJ1-6
clone size: NA

CDR3 DNA: TGCGCCAGCAGCTATCAAGGACTGGAACAAGAGACCCAGTACTTC
CDR3 protein: CASSYQGLEQETQYF
D gene: NA
V gene: TRBV5-1
J gene: TRBJ2-5
clone size: NA

CDR3 DNA: TGTGCCAGCAGTTTAGGGGTCCTGGAGAGCAATGAGCAGTTCTTC
CDR3 protein: CASSLGVLESNEQFF
D gene: NA
V gene: TRBV12-3/TRBV12-4
J gene: TRBJ2-1
clone size: once

CDR3 DNA: TGCAGTGCTAGCCCCTACCTGGAAGGCTACACCTTC
CDR3 protein: CSASPYLEGYTF
D gene: NA
V gene: TRBV20-1
J gene: TRBJ1-2
clone size: NA

CDR3 DNA: TGTGCCAGCAGCCCACAGGGGGCGTTCCACAATGAGCAGTTCTTC
CDR3 protein: CASSPQGAFHNEQFF
D gene: TRBD1
V gene: TRBV13
J gene: TRBJ2-1
clone size: NA

CDR3 DNA: TGTGCCAGCAGCGTGGACGCTTACGAGCAGTACTTC
CDR3 protein: CASSVDAYEQYF
D gene: NA
V gene: TRBV12-3/TRBV12-4
J gene: TRBJ2-7
clone size: NA

CDR3 DNA: TGCGCCAGCAGCCAAGATCAGCGGGACCCCTACAATGAGCAGTTCTTC
CDR3 protein: CASSQDQRDPYNEQFF
D gene: TRBD2
V gene: TRBV4-3
J gene: TRBJ2-1
clone size: NA

CDR3 DNA: TGTGCCAGCAGTGATGCGTCTGGTGGCTACACCTTC
CDR3 protein: CASSDASGGYTF
D gene: NA
V gene: TRBV12-3/TRBV12-4
J gene: TRBJ1-2
clone size: NA

CDR3 DNA: TGCGCCAGCAGCAGAAGGGGACTAGCGTGGAAAGAGACCCAGTACTTC
CDR3 protein: CASSRRGLAWKETQYF
D gene: TRBD2
V gene: TRBV4-1
J gene: TRBJ2-5
clone size: few

CDR3 DNA: TGTGCCTGGAGCCCACCTGTAGCTTTCTTT
CDR3 protein: CAWSPPVAFF
D gene: NA
V gene: TRBV30
J gene: TRBJ1-1
clone size: NA

CDR3 DNA: TGTGCCAGCAGTTACACCCTGACAGGGGTCGGAAACACCATATATTTT
CDR3 protein: CASSYTLTGVGNTIYF
D gene: TRBD1
V gene: TRBV6-5
J gene: TRBJ1-3
clone size: NA

CDR3 DNA: TGTGCCAGCAGTTACCAGAGGACAGGGAGGGAAAAACTGTTTTTT
CDR3 protein: CASSYQRTGREKLFF
D gene: TRBD1
V gene: TRBV6-5
J gene: TRBJ1-4
clone size: NA

CDR3 DNA: TGTGCCACCAGCAGAGTGACGGGACCCGATGCCTACGAGCAGTACTTC
CDR3 protein: CATSRVTGPDAYEQYF
D gene: NA
V gene: TRBV15
J gene: TRBJ2-7
clone size: few

CDR3 DNA: TGTGCCAGCAGTTTTACAGGCCTTGGGGTCAACGTCCTGACTTTC
CDR3 protein: CASSFTGLGVNVLTF
D gene: NA
V gene: TRBV12-3/TRBV12-4
J gene: TRBJ2-6
clone size: NA

CDR3 DNA: TGTGCCACCAGTGAAAAGGGGAAGACCGGACAGGGGCTTACTAACTATGGCTACACCTTC
CDR3 protein: CATSEKGKTGQGLTNYGYTF
D gene: TRBD1
V gene: TRBV24-1
J gene: TRBJ1-2
clone size: NA

CDR3 DNA: TGCAGCGTTCGGGAGTCGGGCTACGAGCAGTACTTC
CDR3 protein: CSVRESGYEQYF
D gene: NA
V gene: TRBV29-1
J gene: TRBJ2-7
clone size: NA

CDR3 DNA: TGCAGCGTTCCCGCCTCAATAGAAACAGATACGCAGTATTTT
CDR3 protein: CSVPASIETDTQYF
D gene: NA
V gene: TRBV29-1
J gene: TRBJ2-3
clone size: few

CDR3 DNA: TGTGCCAGCAGCTTAACGGAAGCTAACTATGGCTACACCTTC
CDR3 protein: CASSLTEANYGYTF
D gene: NA
V gene: TRBV5-5
J gene: TRBJ1-2
clone size: few

CDR3 DNA: TGTGCCAGCAGTTTATGGGTGAGCTCCTACAATGAGCAGTTCTTC
CDR3 protein: CASSLWVSSYNEQFF
D gene: NA
V gene: TRBV28
J gene: TRBJ2-1
clone size: few

CDR3 DNA: TGCGCCAGCAGGTACGGGGACACTGAAGCTTTCTTT
CDR3 protein: CASRYGDTEAFF
D gene: NA
V gene: TRBV5-1
J gene: TRBJ1-1
clone size: NA

CDR3 DNA: TGTGCCAGCAGCTTAGTTGGGAGGGCTAGCGGCCAAGAGACCCAGTACTTC
CDR3 protein: CASSLVGRASGQETQYF
D gene: TRBD2
V gene: TRBV11-2
J gene: TRBJ2-5
clone size: NA

CDR3 DNA: TGTGCCACCAGTTATGGTGGGGCGGGAGGGGACAATGAGCAGTTCTTC
CDR3 protein: CATSYGGAGGDNEQFF
D gene: TRBD2
V gene: TRBV24-1
J gene: TRBJ2-1
clone size: NA

CDR3 DNA: TGTGCCAGCAGCCCGAACAAGTGGGGTATAGCCAAAAACATTCAGTACTTC
CDR3 protein: CASSPNKWGIAKNIQYF
D gene: NA
V gene: TRBV28
J gene: TRBJ2-4
clone size: NA

CDR3 DNA: TGTGCCAGCAGACAAGCCGGGACTGAGCAGTTCTTC
CDR3 protein: CASRQAGTEQFF
D gene: NA
V gene: TRBV27
J gene: TRBJ2-1
clone size: NA

CDR3 DNA: TGTGCCAGCAGCTTAGGACGTGGAGGGTTCGAGACCCAGTACTTC
CDR3 protein: CASSLGRGGFETQYF
D gene: NA
V gene: TRBV13
J gene: TRBJ2-5
clone size: few

CDR3 DNA: TGCGCCAGCCGCTACAGGGGTGGCAACTACGAGCAGTACTTC
CDR3 protein: CASRYRGGNYEQYF
D gene: TRBD1
V gene: TRBV5-1
J gene: TRBJ2-7
clone size: few

CDR3 DNA: TGTGCCAGCAGTTTATGGGGGGGGCCCCAAGAGACCCAGTACTTC
CDR3 protein: CASSLWGGPQETQYF
D gene: NA
V gene: TRBV27
J gene: TRBJ2-5
clone size: NA

CDR3 DNA: TGTGCCAGCAGCCCTGCCCAGGATGTGATGGTTGATACGCAGTATTTT
CDR3 protein: CASSPAQDVMVDTQYF
D gene: NA
V gene: TRBV28
J gene: TRBJ2-3
clone size: NA

CDR3 DNA: TGCAGTGCTAGAGATCGGTCGGAGGTTCGTTCCTACGAGCAGTACTTC
CDR3 protein: CSARDRSEVRSYEQYF
D gene: NA
V gene: TRBV20-1
J gene: TRBJ2-7
clone size: many

CDR3 DNA: TGCGCCAGCAGCCAAGATCTCATGACACCAAACTATGGCTACACCTTC
CDR3 protein: CASSQDLMTPNYGYTF
D gene: NA
V gene: TRBV4-1
J gene: TRBJ1-2
clone size: NA

CDR3 DNA: TGTGCCATCAGTGAACTCGGGGAGACCCAGTACTTC
CDR3 protein: CAISELGETQYF
D gene: NA
V gene: TRBV10-3
J gene: TRBJ2-5
clone size: NA

CDR3 DNA: TGTGCCAGCAGCTCCCGGGACTGGACCTACAATGAGCAGTTCTTC
CDR3 protein: CASSSRDWTYNEQFF
D gene: NA
V gene: TRBV11-2
J gene: TRBJ2-1
clone size: few

CDR3 DNA: TGTGCCACCAGTGACCCAGGGGTGTCCCAGCAGACCCAGTACTTC
CDR3 protein: CATSDPGVSQQTQYF
D gene: NA
V gene: TRBV24-1
J gene: TRBJ2-5
clone size: few

CDR3 DNA: TGTGCCAGCAGCTTAGTCCGGGGAAGCCAAGAGACCCAGTACTTC
CDR3 protein: CASSLVRGSQETQYF
D gene: NA
V gene: TRBV7-2
J gene: TRBJ2-5
clone size: few

CDR3 DNA: TGCGCCAGCAGCTTGGAGGCTACTTCCACCGGGGAGCTGTTTTTT
CDR3 protein: CASSLEATSTGELFF
D gene: NA
V gene: TRBV5-1
J gene: TRBJ2-2
clone size: few

CDR3 DNA: TGTGCCAGCCAAGCGGGAAGGTCCTACGAGCAGTACTTC
CDR3 protein: CASQAGRSYEQYF
D gene: TRBD2
V gene: TRBV27
J gene: TRBJ2-7
clone size: NA

CDR3 DNA: TGTGCCGGCATGACTAGGCCGGCGCTACGCAATGAGCAGTTCTTC
CDR3 protein: CAGMTRPALRNEQFF
D gene: NA
V gene: TRBV28
J gene: TRBJ2-1
clone size: NA

CDR3 DNA: TGTGCCAGCAGTTACCTCGGGACAGGGGAAAACACTGAAGCTTTCTTT
CDR3 protein: CASSYLGTGENTEAFF
D gene: TRBD1
V gene: TRBV6-6
J gene: TRBJ1-1
clone size: NA

CDR3 DNA: TGTGCCAGCAGCTTACTAGTGGGAGTTCGGGGAGATACGCAGTATTTT
CDR3 protein: CASSLLVGVRGDTQYF
D gene: NA
V gene: TRBV7-9
J gene: TRBJ2-3
clone size: few